This TCR beta chain was captured in a study of T cell responses to AZD1222 COVID-19 vaccine. Turning to this clone: What it binds is not known.

TCRdb's copy holds only in-frame clones and misses some; the assay was immunoSEQ multiplex PCR. The sample contains about 96,000 clones, about 90% of which appear only once. Study-wide results and caveats: Clonal diversity may have been underestimated in mostly white British donors.

The sequence derives from an adult in good health. The specimen was peripheral blood, collected on day 0 of AZD1222 vaccination.

The CDR3 DNA sequence: TGCGCCAGCAGCTTTGACAGGGAGGAGTACGAGCAGTACTTC. As protein: CASSFDREEYEQYF. The chain has TRBV5-1 and TRBJ2-7; perhaps TRBD1 as D (7 bases). The CDR3 covers 14 residues. In germline, CDR1 is SGHRS, CDR2 YFSETQ. V lost 2 bases and J 4 bases, leaving 13 bases between the germline ends.